The present entry profiles one T cell receptor beta chain with its context. The antigen is unknown. After expansion with viral peptide pools in the ViraFEST assay, antigen-specific CD4+ T cells were sequenced. An approximately 10-day culture period preceded the isolation of CD4+ T cells. Participants got two doses of BNT162b2 or mRNA-1273 vaccine. Using immunoSEQ multiplex PCR, the repertoire was profiled, and TCRdb retains in-frame clones only, with some absent. The table includes 25,000 to 35,000 clones, roughly 71% detected once. This entry is derived from a study of vaccination effects on CD4 cells after COVID-19. Study overall: Sampling occurred a median 72 days post second dose, range 14 to 241.

V lost 0 bases to trimming and J lost 4 bases; unmatched junction nucleotides: 13. The CDR3 has 18 residues. Germline CDR1 and CDR2: SGHRS and YFSETQ. The source is a human donor who received a COVID-19 vaccine. The chain links TRBV5-1 to TRBJ2-7, with 10 bases fitting TRBD2. The source was CD4+ T cells from PBMCs cultured with HCoV-OC43 spike peptides, collected after COVID-19 vaccination. The subset here: HCoV-OC43 spike overlapping peptide pool stimulation. The CDR3 loop reads CASSLAGGSATSGYEQYF. Written as DNA, the CDR3 is TGCGCCAGCAGCTTGGCCGGGGGGAGTGCGACTAGCGGGTACGAGCAGTACTTC.